This TCR beta chain came from a study of T cells after yellow fever vaccination. General observations from the study: Repertoires obtained by FACS sorting could include abundant clonotypes that entered as contaminants from the bulk population. Weaker overall was a secondary response that nonetheless peaked faster, on day 5 versus 15.

The V gene lost 0 bases and the J gene lost 1 base, with 3 bases spanning the gap. This CDR3 region has 13 residues. Germline CDR1 and CDR2: MNHNY and SVGAGI (reference sequence). Remarks on this clonotype: The antigen is not known.

By 5'RACE template switching, TCR cDNA was produced, with a universal primer site and UMIs added in the process. TCRdb used MiXCR to reprocess the 5' RACE reads, holding one entry per CDR3 protein. The sample includes hundreds of thousands of distinct CDR3 sequences, roughly a sixth of them seen just once. The chain couples TRBV6-6 to TRBJ1-1, with unresolved D. The sequencing used PBMCs, collected before the yellow fever booster vaccination. The receptor was isolated from a man between 18 and 29 years old who received the YFV17D yellow fever vaccine. CDR3 DNA sequence: TGTGCCAGCAGTTACTCGAAGAACACTGAAGCTTTCTTT. Amino acids: CASSYSKNTEAFF.